This TCR beta chain was identified in a study of cytomegalovirus exposure and HLA in healthy donors (TCRdb year 2017). As for the study more broadly: An earlier analysis of approximately 590 of the donors reported approximately 300 Gb of sequence data and roughly 100 million unique TCR beta sequences from about 200 million T cells. About 280 gigabases of sequencing data and 70 million to 100 million unique TCR sequences made up an early release that covered approximately 620 HLA-typed donors. Of the roughly 410 genotyped donors, approximately 81% were placed in the genetic ancestry cluster associated with self-reported Caucasian donors. The study was designed to test whether signatures of past pathogen exposure could be identified by cataloging public T cell receptors. The study used immunosequencing to profile the T cell repertoires of 666 subjects and linked those repertoires to cytomegalovirus serostatus. A separate validation cohort of about 110 different subjects was used in addition to the 666-subject first cohort. The study combined high-throughput TCR immunosequencing, statistical association of individual TCRs with disease status, and machine learning to predict cytomegalovirus infection status. A later analysis re-examined previously published TCR beta repertoires from just over 650 donors and added high-resolution HLA genotyping to investigate patterns of TCR occurrence. The later analysis used no new phenotypic data to find candidate immune exposures, relying instead on TCR beta sequences and their occurrence across donors. An earlier analysis of several hundred of the donors applied high-throughput TCR beta sequencing to assess whether each TCR beta V gene segment acted as functional or pseudogenic. Donor age, sex, ethnicity and CMV serostatus were compiled together with the repertoire data. A later genetic analysis took genome-wide SNP genotypes for about 65% of the 666 donors and used that subset as a discovery cohort. Every repertoire in the discovery cohort had been generated on one and the same sequencing platform. Both class I and class II loci were covered by HLA typing, at four-digit resolution. Typing coverage differed by locus: A, B, C, DRB1 and DQB1 were typed in about 620-630 donors, DQA1 in 500 to 550, DPA1 in roughly 590, and DPB1 in 400 to 490. Because of strong linkage in the cohort, four or five DR-DQ haplotypes were treated as single units for association and clustering. On average, 235,054 unique TCR beta nucleotide sequences were sequenced per donor among a few hundred genotyped donors of the cohort, with 15% to 20% of those sequences being non-productive. General study outcomes and caveats: Compared with equally common non-associated chains, HLA-associated TCR beta chains in a later analysis were more clonally expanded and had lower generation probabilities. In a later genetic analysis, a missense DCLRE1C variant was associated with V-gene and J-gene trimming of TCR beta chains, and the association was replicated in an independent cohort. Because the 87-base-pair reads could not distinguish some IMGT-functional V segments, including TRBV6-2 and TRBV6-3, those segments were excluded. Correlated functional status among segregating V segments might reflect linkage disequilibrium, but an unknown experimental factor could not be ruled out. The authors suggested that the approach could potentially be generalized to other disease states and immunological phenotypes. Most TCR sequences were observed very rarely across donors, whereas some public TCRs were present in many individuals. A total of around 150 TCR beta chains were listed by the study as associated with cytomegalovirus. Most CMV-associated TCR beta chains appeared to be HLA-restricted in a later analysis, and the HLA associations seemed to be driven largely by CMV exposure. A further reported finding was that TCR beta sequences accurately predicted the HLA-A and HLA-B alleles for most subjects in the first cohort. Several of the top co-occurrence clusters appeared to be linked to parvovirus B19, influenza, CMV and Epstein-Barr virus, according to a later analysis. In an earlier analysis of about 600 of the donors, most TCR beta V segments appeared in productive rearrangements about 87% or about 30% of the time, broadly matching IMGT annotations. This cohort had only TCR beta chains sequenced, and the lack of alpha or paired-chain data limited which features could be detected. A later analysis found that TCR association rates varied across HLA loci, with DRB1 alleles showing the most associated TCRs and HLA-C alleles the fewest. Strong co-occurrence of HLA alleles, especially DR and DQ, made assigning TCR associations to individual alleles difficult. HLA typing was unavailable for some donors at each locus, so association tests used only the typed subset. The earlier analysis of about 600 of the donors excluded roughly 17 rarely observed V segments, including chromosome 9 orphons, because counts were too low. A group of highly shared sequence variants was considered likely to be a technical artifact of the sequencing pipeline. The classifier was reported to diagnose cytomegalovirus status with high specificity and sensitivity in both the original cohort and the validation cohort. In a later analysis, some 17,000 TCR beta sequences were associated with specific HLA alleles at a false discovery rate of 0.05. Roughly uniform sequencing depth across donors was assumed in presence/absence analyses, although this assumption may not hold. In vitro tests confirmed that a few of the cytomegalovirus-associated TCR beta chains recognize cytomegalovirus antigens. In a later genetic analysis, fewer N-insertions in productive TCRs were reported among donors in an Asian-associated ancestry cluster than the roughly 700-donor mean. CMV serostatus was the only immune exposure information available for the cohort.

The library was generated by the immunoSEQ multiplex PCR assay. For the multiplex PCR, a mixture combining 60 forward primers for TCR Vbeta segments and 13 reverse primers for TCR Jbeta segments was used. Amplification of the CDR3 region of rearranged TCR beta genes was performed with a multiplex PCR assay on genomic DNA. The amplified TCR beta libraries were sequenced on the Illumina HiSeq System as 87-base-pair reads. The authors' analysis ran thus. In a later analysis, tens of millions of unique TCR beta chains were counted across the 500 to 850 repertoires, and roughly 10 million of these chains were shared by at least two donors. A nearest-neighbor algorithm error-corrected the raw reads and collapsed the reads into unique sequences, merging closely related sequences to remove PCR and sequencing errors. To assign V, D and J gene segments, CDR3 sequences were aligned to IMGT reference sequences. For a sequence to be retained, at least a six-nucleotide match to both a V gene segment and a J gene segment was required. Rearrangements were called productive when the CDR3 lacked stop codons and stayed in frame with V and J; all others were non-productive. Following IMGT convention, CDR3 was defined as the stretch from the second conserved V-encoded cysteine to the conserved J-encoded phenylalanine. The earlier analysis of some 550 of the donors excluded any sequence lacking an unambiguous match to a single V gene segment. An earlier analysis of some 610 of the donors called V segments functional above 56.7% productive rearrangements and segregating when the between-donor standard deviation exceeded 5%. A statistical classification framework was developed to diagnose cytomegalovirus status using the catalog of TCR beta chain sequences. In a later analysis, TCR nucleotide sequences were compared against IMGT/GENE-DB human TR gene sequences so that V and J genes could be assigned. In a later analysis, CDR3 sequences and most-parsimonious VDJ recombination scenarios were assigned using the TCRdist pipeline. In a later analysis, each TCR beta chain was defined by its CDR3 amino acid sequence together with its V-gene family, and reads without a unique V-gene family were excluded. A later analysis removed 500 to 650 highly shared, low-generation-probability nucleotide sequences to deal with suspected cross-contamination and a sequencing artifact. A later analysis calculated a clonal expansion index for each public chain from normalized within-repertoire ranks of inferred template counts. In a later analysis, generation probabilities were computed with a VDJ recombination model fitted to out-of-frame rearrangements, and the resulting probabilities were checked against IGoR. In a later analysis, TCR-TCR, TCR-HLA and TCR-CMV co-occurrence was scored with hypergeometric tests, and a repertoire-size bias correction was applied to TCR pairs. To estimate false discovery rates, a later analysis permuted the HLA or CMV assignments 20 times. In a later analysis, co-occurring TCRs were grouped using DBSCAN, with TCRdist sequence similarity added in when clustering inside HLA-allele-positive subsets. Repertoires with fewer than 30,000 or more than 120,000 public chains, plus five repertoires with anomalous nucleotide sharing, were excluded from co-occurrence clustering. Imported from immuneACCESS, the table was reduced by TCRdb to in-frame sequences with V and J called. These copies leave out some clones; in studies compared against another copy, an unresolved V gene accounts for under half, and the cause of the remainder is not known. D and trimming come from the DNA, and the V and J calls and clone size come from that table. Recorded for this sample are approximately 200,000 clones; approximately 85% of them occurred a single time. About 2.5% of the sample goes to the ten largest clones.

This clone is a singleton in its sample. It lacks a known antigen. There are no base qualities to consult, and no much larger clone falls within one base. The cohort was made up of 666 healthy bone marrow donors. Cohort members were all nominally healthy when sampled, although unrecorded immune exposures were likely present. The donor was CMV seronegative and was included in the group of several hundred seronegative cohort members. Every donor gave a peripheral blood sample, and the peripheral blood mononuclear cells from that sample were used for TCR beta sequencing. The Qiagen DNeasy Blood Extraction Kit was used to extract genomic DNA from the blood cell samples. The germline V gene provides CDR1 SGHRS and CDR2 YFSETQ. At the junction V is shortened by 2 bases and J by 7 bases; bases outside the gene matches: 7. Including cysteine and phenylalanine, the CDR3 has 16 amino acids. Only the CDR3 part of the read is kept: 48 bases, read in frame from the first base.

This chain is built from TRBV5-1 and TRBJ2-1, with 12 central nucleotides matching TRBD2. Sequencing input: PBMCs. The source is a woman aged 50 to 60 in good health and CMV-seronegative. The CDR3 loop reads CASSLPWTSGKNEQFF. The DNA sequence reads TGCGCCAGCAGCTTACCATGGACTAGCGGGAAGAATGAGCAGTTCTTC.